This TCR beta chain was profiled in a study of cytomegalovirus exposure and HLA in healthy donors. General study results and limits: Published work reported that the classifier diagnosed cytomegalovirus status with high specificity and sensitivity.

Vbeta (60) and Jbeta (13) primers were used in the PCR. Repertoires were generated with immunoSEQ multiplex PCR, while TCRdb's copy carries only in-frame clones and drops some. The profile shows 150,000 to 200,000 clones, over 60% of them singletons. About this clone: Its antigen is as yet unknown.

Germline V gives CDR1 SGDLS, CDR2 YYNGEE. Unmatched junction bases numbered 10, after V lost 3 bases and J lost 0 bases. This CDR3 is 19 amino acids long. Source material: PBMCs. The clonotype originates from a middle-aged man in good health and CMV-seropositive. The rearrangement joins TRBV9 to TRBJ2-6; TRBD1 matches at 9 bases. The CDR3 DNA is TGTGCCAGCAGCGGCACCGGGACAGGGCTAATCTCTGGGGCCAACGTCCTGACTTTC. It is translated as CASSGTGTGLISGANVLTF.